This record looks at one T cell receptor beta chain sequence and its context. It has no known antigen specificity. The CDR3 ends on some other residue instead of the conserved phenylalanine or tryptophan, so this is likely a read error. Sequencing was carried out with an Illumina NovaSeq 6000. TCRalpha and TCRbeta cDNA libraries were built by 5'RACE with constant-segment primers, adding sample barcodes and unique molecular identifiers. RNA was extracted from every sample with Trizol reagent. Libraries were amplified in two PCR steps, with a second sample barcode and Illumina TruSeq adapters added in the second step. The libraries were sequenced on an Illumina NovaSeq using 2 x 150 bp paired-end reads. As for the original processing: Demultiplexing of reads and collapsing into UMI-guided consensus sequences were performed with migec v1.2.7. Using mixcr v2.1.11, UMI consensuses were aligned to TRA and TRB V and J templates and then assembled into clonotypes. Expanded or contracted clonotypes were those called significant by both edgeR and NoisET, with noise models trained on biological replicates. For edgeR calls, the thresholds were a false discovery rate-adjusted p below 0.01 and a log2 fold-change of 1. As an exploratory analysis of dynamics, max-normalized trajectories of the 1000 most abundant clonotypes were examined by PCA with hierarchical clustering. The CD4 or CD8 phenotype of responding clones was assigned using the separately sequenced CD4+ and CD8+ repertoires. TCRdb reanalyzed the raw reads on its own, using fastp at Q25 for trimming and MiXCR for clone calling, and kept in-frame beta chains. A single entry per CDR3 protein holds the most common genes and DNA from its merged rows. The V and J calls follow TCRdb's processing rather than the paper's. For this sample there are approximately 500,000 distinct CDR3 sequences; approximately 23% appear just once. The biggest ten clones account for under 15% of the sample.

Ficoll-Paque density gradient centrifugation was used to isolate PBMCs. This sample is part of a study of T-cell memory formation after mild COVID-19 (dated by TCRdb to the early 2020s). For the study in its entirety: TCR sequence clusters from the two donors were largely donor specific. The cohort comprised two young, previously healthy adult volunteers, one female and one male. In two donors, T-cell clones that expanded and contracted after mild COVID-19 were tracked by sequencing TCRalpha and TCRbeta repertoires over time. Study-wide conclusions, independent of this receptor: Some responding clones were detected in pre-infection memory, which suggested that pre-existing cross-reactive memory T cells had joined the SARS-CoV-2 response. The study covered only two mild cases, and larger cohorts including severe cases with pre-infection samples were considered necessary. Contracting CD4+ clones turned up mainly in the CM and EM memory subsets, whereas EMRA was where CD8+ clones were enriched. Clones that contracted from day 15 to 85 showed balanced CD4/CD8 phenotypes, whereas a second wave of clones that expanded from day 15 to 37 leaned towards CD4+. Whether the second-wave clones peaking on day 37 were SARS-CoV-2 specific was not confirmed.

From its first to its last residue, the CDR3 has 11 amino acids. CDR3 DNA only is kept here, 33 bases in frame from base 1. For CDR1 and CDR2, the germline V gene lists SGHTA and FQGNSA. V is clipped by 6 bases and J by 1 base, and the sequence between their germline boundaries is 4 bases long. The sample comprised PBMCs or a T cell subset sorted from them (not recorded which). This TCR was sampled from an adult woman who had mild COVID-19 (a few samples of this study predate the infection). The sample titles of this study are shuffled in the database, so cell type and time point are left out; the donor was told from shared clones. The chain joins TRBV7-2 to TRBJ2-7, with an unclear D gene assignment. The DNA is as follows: TGTGCCAGCAGTGGATCCTACGAGCAGTACTTA. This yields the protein CASSGSYEQYL.